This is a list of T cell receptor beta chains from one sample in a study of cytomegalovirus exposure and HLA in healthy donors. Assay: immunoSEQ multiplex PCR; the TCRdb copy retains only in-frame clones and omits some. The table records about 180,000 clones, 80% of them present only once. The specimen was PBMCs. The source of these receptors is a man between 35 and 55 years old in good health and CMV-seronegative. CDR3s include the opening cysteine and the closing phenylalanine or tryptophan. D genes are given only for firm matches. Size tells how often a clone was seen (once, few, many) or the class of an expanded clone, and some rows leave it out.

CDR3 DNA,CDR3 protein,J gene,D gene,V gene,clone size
TGTGCCATCAGTGAACCGGGACAGGGGGACTATGGCTACACCTTC,CAISEPGQGDYGYTF,TRBJ1-2,TRBD1,TRBV10-3,few
TGCGCCAGCAGCCAAGATCTGAGACAGGGTAGCACCGGGGAGCTGTTTTTT,CASSQDLRQGSTGELFF,TRBJ2-2,TRBD1,TRBV4-3,once
TGTGCCTCGACCGGGGACTACAATGAGCAGTTCTTC,CASTGDYNEQFF,TRBJ2-1,-,TRBV30,-
TGTGCCAGCAGCTTGGGAGGGTTTCGGGAAAAACTGTTTTTT,CASSLGGFREKLFF,TRBJ1-4,-,TRBV13,-
TGTGCCAGCAGCTTAAAGGGCGGGGGAACAGATACGCAGTATTTT,CASSLKGGGTDTQYF,TRBJ2-3,TRBD2,TRBV7-2,-
TGTGCCAGCAGTCTAGCGGGAGCCCCCAATGAGCAGTTCTTC,CASSLAGAPNEQFF,TRBJ2-1,TRBD2,TRBV7-6,-
TGTGCCAGCAGCTCTCAGGGCGGGGGAGGCGACGAGCAGTACTTC,CASSSQGGGGDEQYF,TRBJ2-7,TRBD2,TRBV7-9,-
TGTGCCTGGAGTCCTCCGGGAGGGCGTGACATTCAGTACTTC,CAWSPPGGRDIQYF,TRBJ2-4,TRBD2,TRBV30,-
TGCGCCAGCAGCCAAGAAGAGCTAGCGGGGGATACGCAGTATTTT,CASSQEELAGDTQYF,TRBJ2-3,TRBD2,TRBV4-1,-
TGTGCCAGCAGCTTAGTGAGTTCTAGCGGGAGCACAGATACGCAGTATTTT,CASSLVSSSGSTDTQYF,TRBJ2-3,TRBD2,TRBV7-8,once
TGTGCCAGCAGCCCAATGGGACAGCTCTACGAGCAGTACTTC,CASSPMGQLYEQYF,TRBJ2-7,TRBD1,TRBV11-2,-
TGCGCCAGCAGCCAAGATAGGACAGGCTCCTACAATGAGCAGTTCTTC,CASSQDRTGSYNEQFF,TRBJ2-1,TRBD1,TRBV4-3,-
TGTGCCTGGAGTTCCCTTAGCGGGAGTGGAGAGACCCAGTACTTC,CAWSSLSGSGETQYF,TRBJ2-5,TRBD2,TRBV30,-
TGTGCCAGCAGCTCCTACGACGGGACATCCTTAGGGGCTTTCTTT,CASSSYDGTSLGAFF,TRBJ1-1,-,TRBV5-8,-
TGTGCCAGCCGACGCAGGTCGGGGGGTACAGATACGCAGTATTTT,CASRRRSGGTDTQYF,TRBJ2-3,TRBD2,TRBV7-6,-
TGCGCCAGCAGCCCCAGGACTTCGGGGGCAGATACGCAGTATTTT,CASSPRTSGADTQYF,TRBJ2-3,-,TRBV5-1,-
TGTGCCAGCAGCTTAGGATCAGGGGGCGACGGCTACACCTTC,CASSLGSGGDGYTF,TRBJ1-2,TRBD1,TRBV7-2,-
TGTGCCAGCAGTCACTCCCACGACAGGGCCAACTATGGCTACACCTTC,CASSHSHDRANYGYTF,TRBJ1-2,TRBD1,TRBV6-5,-
TGTGCCAGCAGCGTAGCTGGGGGGACTAGCGGAGGACAAGAGACCCAGTACTTC,CASSVAGGTSGGQETQYF,TRBJ2-5,TRBD2,TRBV9,-
TGTGCCAGCAGCTTTTATACCAGTAGCGGGGGCGCAGATACGCAGTATTTT,CASSFYTSSGGADTQYF,TRBJ2-3,TRBD2,TRBV13,once
TGTGCCAGCAGTCCGGGGACTAGCAAAAAGACCCAGTACTTC,CASSPGTSKKTQYF,TRBJ2-5,TRBD2,TRBV6-5,once
TGCAGCGTTGGTGGGATACAGGAGAATTACTACGAGCAGTACTTC,CSVGGIQENYYEQYF,TRBJ2-7,-,TRBV29-1,-
TGTGCCAGCAGTTTAACAGGGGGCGGGTCCGAGCAGTACTTC,CASSLTGGGSEQYF,TRBJ2-7,TRBD1,TRBV7-9,few
TGTGCCTGGAGTGTACAGGGGGGCCGGGGCTATGGCTACACCTTC,CAWSVQGGRGYGYTF,TRBJ1-2,TRBD1,TRBV30,-
TGTGCCAGCAGCACCCGGGACAGGGGCACTGAAGCTTTCTTT,CASSTRDRGTEAFF,TRBJ1-1,TRBD1,TRBV5-4,-
TGTGCCAGATTGGGCAGGGGGGTGCGGGATACGCAGTATTTT,CARLGRGVRDTQYF,TRBJ2-3,-,TRBV14,-
TGTGCCAGCTCACCACTAGCTAGCGGGATCGGAAACAATGAGCAGTTCTTC,CASSPLASGIGNNEQFF,TRBJ2-1,TRBD2,TRBV18,-
TGTGCCAGCAGCTTGAGGGAGGTTGAAGCTTTCTTT,CASSLREVEAFF,TRBJ1-1,-,TRBV5-6,-
TGTGCCAGCAGTGAATTGGACAGGGGCACTGAAGCTTTCTTT,CASSELDRGTEAFF,TRBJ1-1,TRBD1,TRBV6-1,once
TGTGCCAGCAGTGAAGCGGGACTAGCGGGAGCCTACGAGCAGTACTTC,CASSEAGLAGAYEQYF,TRBJ2-7,TRBD2,TRBV6-1,-
TGCGCCAGCAGCCAAGACAGGGATAGCAATCAGCCCCAGCATTTT,CASSQDRDSNQPQHF,TRBJ1-5,-,TRBV4-3,-
TGTGCCAGCAGTCCCGGGACAGCCTCGGGACAGCCCCAGCATTTT,CASSPGTASGQPQHF,TRBJ1-5,TRBD1,TRBV6-1,-
TGTGCCAGCAGCTTTCCGGACCGGAGGGCCTACAATGAGCAGTTCTTC,CASSFPDRRAYNEQFF,TRBJ2-1,-,TRBV11-1,few
TGTGCCAGCAGCTTTCACAGGGCGAACACCGGGGAGCTGTTTTTT,CASSFHRANTGELFF,TRBJ2-2,-,TRBV11-2,-
TGTGCCAGCAGCTTAGGCCACCGGGGCAGGGAGGGCTATGGCTACACCTTC,CASSLGHRGREGYGYTF,TRBJ1-2,-,TRBV7-7,-
TGCGCCAGCAGCCGGTGGAGGGCCAGCTCCTACGAGCAGTACTTC,CASSRWRASSYEQYF,TRBJ2-7,-,TRBV4-3,-
TGTGCCATCAGTGAGTCGAGAACAGGGGATTCTTACGAGCAGTACTTC,CAISESRTGDSYEQYF,TRBJ2-7,TRBD1,TRBV10-3,-
TGTGCCAGTAGTATAGAAGGTAGCGGGAGGGGGCCGGGGAACATTCAGTACTTC,CASSIEGSGRGPGNIQYF,TRBJ2-4,TRBD2,TRBV19,-